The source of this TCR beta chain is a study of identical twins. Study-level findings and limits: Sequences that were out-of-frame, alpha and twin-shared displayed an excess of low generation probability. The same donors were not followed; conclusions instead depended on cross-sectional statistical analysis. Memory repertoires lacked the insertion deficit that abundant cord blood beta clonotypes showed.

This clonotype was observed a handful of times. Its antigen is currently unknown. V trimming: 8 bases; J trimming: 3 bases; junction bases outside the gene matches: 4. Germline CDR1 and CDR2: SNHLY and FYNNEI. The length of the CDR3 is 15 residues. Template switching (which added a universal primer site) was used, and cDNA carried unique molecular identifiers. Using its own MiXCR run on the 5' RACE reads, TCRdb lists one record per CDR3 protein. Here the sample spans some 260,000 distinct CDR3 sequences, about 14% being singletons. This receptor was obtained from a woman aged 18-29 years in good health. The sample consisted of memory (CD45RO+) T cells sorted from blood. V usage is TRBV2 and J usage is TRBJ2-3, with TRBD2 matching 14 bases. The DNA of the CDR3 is TGTGCCAGCGGTAGACTAGCGGGGGGGACAGATACGCAGTATTTT. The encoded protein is CASGRLAGGTDTQYF.